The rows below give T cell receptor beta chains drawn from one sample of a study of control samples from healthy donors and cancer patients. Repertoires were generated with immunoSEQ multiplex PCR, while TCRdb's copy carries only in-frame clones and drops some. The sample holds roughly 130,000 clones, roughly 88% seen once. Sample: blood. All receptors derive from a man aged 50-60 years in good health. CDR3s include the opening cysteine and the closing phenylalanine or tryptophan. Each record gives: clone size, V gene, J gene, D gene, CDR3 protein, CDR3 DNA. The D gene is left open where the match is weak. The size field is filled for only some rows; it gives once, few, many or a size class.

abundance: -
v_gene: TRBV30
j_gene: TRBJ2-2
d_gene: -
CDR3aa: CAWSPLLGDTGELFF
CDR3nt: TGTGCCTGGAGCCCACTCCTAGGGGACACCGGGGAGCTGTTTTTT

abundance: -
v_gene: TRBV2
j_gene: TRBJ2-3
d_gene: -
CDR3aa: CASSAVRHSTDTQYF
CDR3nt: TGTGCCAGCAGTGCTGTAAGGCACAGCACAGATACGCAGTATTTT

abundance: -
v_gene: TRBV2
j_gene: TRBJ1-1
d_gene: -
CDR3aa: CASSQRQDTEAFF
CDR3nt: TGTGCCAGCAGTCAAAGACAGGACACTGAAGCTTTCTTT

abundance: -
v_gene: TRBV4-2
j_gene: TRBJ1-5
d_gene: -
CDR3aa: CASSHNSNQPQHF
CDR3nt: TGTGCCAGCAGCCATAATAGCAATCAGCCCCAGCATTTT

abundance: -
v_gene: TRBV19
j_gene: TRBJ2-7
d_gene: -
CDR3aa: CASSPPRGEQYF
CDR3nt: TGTGCCAGTAGTCCCCCGAGGGGTGAGCAGTACTTC

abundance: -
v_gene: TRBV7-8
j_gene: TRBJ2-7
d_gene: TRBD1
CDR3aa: CASSLQGPYEQYF
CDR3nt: TGTGCCAGCAGCCTACAGGGGCCCTACGAGCAGTACTTC

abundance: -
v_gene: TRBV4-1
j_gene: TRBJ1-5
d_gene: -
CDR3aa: CASSDGGPDQPQHF
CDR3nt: TGCGCCAGCAGCGATGGGGGGCCGGATCAGCCCCAGCATTTT

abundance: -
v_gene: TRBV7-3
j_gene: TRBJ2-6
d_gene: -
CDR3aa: CASSPPDSSGANVLTF
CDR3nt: TGTGCCAGCAGCCCTCCCGACAGTTCTGGGGCCAACGTCCTGACTTTC

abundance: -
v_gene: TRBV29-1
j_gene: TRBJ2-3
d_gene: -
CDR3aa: CSVEDPWGKDTQYF
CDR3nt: TGCAGCGTTGAAGATCCATGGGGAAAAGATACGCAGTATTTT

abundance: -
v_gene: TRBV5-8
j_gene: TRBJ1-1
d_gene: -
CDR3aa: CASSSEGTLNTEAFF
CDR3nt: TGTGCCAGCAGCAGCGAAGGGACACTGAACACTGAAGCTTTCTTT

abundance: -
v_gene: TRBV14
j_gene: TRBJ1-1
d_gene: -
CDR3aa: CASSPRRIGLNTEAFF
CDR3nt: TGTGCCAGCAGCCCAAGAAGGATTGGGCTGAACACTGAAGCTTTCTTT

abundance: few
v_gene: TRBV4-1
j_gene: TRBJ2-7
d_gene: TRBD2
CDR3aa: CASSQLAASSYEQYF
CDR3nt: TGCGCCAGCAGCCAACTAGCGGCGAGCTCCTACGAGCAGTACTTC

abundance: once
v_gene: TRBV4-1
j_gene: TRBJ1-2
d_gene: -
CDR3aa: CASSQWGGNYGYTF
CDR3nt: TGCGCCAGCAGCCAATGGGGCGGTAACTATGGCTACACCTTC

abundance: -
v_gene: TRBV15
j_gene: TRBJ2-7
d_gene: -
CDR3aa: CATSSGVDSYEQYF
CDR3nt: TGTGCCACCAGCAGTGGGGTGGACTCCTACGAGCAGTACTTC

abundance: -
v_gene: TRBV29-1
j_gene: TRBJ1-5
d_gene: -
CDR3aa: CSVAVWSNQPQHF
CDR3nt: TGCAGCGTTGCGGTATGGAGCAATCAGCCCCAGCATTTT

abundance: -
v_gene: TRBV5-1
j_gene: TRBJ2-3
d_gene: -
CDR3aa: CASSLATDTQYF
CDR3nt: TGCGCCAGCAGCTTGGCCACAGATACGCAGTATTTT

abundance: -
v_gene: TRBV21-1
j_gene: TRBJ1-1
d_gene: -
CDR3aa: CASSLREKGTEAFF
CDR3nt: TGTGCCAGCAGTTTGAGGGAGAAGGGGACTGAAGCTTTCTTT

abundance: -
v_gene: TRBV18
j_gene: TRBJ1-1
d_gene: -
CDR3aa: CASSPAENTEAFF
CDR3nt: TGTGCCAGCTCACCAGCCGAGAACACTGAAGCTTTCTTT

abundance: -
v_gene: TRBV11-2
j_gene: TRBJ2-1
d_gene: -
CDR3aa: CASEKTSSYNEQFF
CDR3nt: TGTGCCAGCGAAAAGACGAGCTCCTACAATGAGCAGTTCTTC

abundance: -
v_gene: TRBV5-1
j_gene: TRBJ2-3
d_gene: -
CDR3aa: CASSWGTLDTDTQYF
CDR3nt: TGCGCCAGCAGCTGGGGGACATTGGATACAGATACGCAGTATTTT

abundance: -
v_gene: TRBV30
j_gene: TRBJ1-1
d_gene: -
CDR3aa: CAAGRRGESGAFF
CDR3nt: TGTGCAGCGGGACGGAGGGGGGAAAGCGGGGCTTTCTTT

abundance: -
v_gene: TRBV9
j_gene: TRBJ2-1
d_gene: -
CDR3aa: CASSVVWGGRYNEQFF
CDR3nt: TGTGCCAGCAGCGTAGTGTGGGGGGGCCGTTACAATGAGCAGTTCTTC

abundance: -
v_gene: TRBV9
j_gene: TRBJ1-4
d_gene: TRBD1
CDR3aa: CASSAGQGNDRVEKLFF
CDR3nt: TGTGCCAGCAGCGCGGGACAGGGAAATGATCGTGTTGAAAAACTGTTTTTT

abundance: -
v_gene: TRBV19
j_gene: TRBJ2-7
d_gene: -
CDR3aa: CASSMRHLYEQYF
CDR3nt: TGTGCCAGTAGTATGCGTCATCTCTACGAGCAGTACTTC

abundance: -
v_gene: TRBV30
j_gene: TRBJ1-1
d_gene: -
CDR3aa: CAWGTERWSASPGTEAFF
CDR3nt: TGTGCCTGGGGTACCGAAAGGTGGTCAGCAAGTCCGGGCACTGAAGCTTTCTTT

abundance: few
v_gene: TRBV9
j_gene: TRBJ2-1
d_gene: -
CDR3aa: CASSVEGRGADEQFF
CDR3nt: TGTGCCAGCAGCGTAGAGGGGAGGGGGGCGGATGAGCAGTTCTTC

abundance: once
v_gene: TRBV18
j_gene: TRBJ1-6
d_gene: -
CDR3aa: CASTQAVGGNSPLHF
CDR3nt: TGTGCCAGCACACAAGCGGTAGGCGGGAATTCACCCCTCCACTTT

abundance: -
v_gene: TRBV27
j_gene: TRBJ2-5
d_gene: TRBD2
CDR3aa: CASSTFKRGETQYF
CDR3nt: TGTGCCAGCAGTACCTTCAAGCGGGGAGAGACCCAGTACTTC